This TCR beta chain was obtained from a study of neoadjuvant anti-PD-1 for oral cavity cancer (dated by TCRdb to about 2021). Regarding the research as a whole: Before curative-intent surgical resection, most patients were given three to four biweekly doses of nivolumab at 3 mg/kg. The parent correlative cohort included approximately 13 patients, with an approximately 33% response rate. Patients without progression received a fourth nivolumab dose around day 43 and underwent definitive surgical resection on days 50-56. Under RECIST 1.1, patients with complete response, partial response or stable disease were classed as responders, and patients with progression were classed as non-responders. What the work shows at the level of the full study, not this receptor alone: TCR analyses included only a few patients per response group, and the authors called for larger cohorts for validation. Higher pretreatment blood TCRbeta clonality and lower post-treatment tumor TCRbeta clonality were correlated with higher pretreatment blood Treg/Th17 ratios. After neoadjuvant nivolumab, significantly higher T cell clonality (Gini index) was found within PBMCs in non-responders than in responders.

PBMC libraries used mostly approximately 450 ng of input genomic DNA for deep sequencing, with six replicates per sample. The immunoSEQ hsTCRbeta kit was used to prepare TCRbeta libraries according to the manufacturer's instructions. The finished libraries were brought together in one pool at roughly 2.7 nM, which was then read using an Illumina NovaSeq 6000 S4 flow cell. The study's processing was this. The immunoSEQ Analyzer was used for raw data preprocessing and quality control. The analysis was limited to productive rearrangements, and each clonotype was defined by a unique CDR3 amino acid sequence. Repertoire clonality was estimated as the Gini-Simpson index, computed with the R package tcR. Student's t test was used to compare Gini indices, while Pearson correlation assessed associations with tumor size change. TCRdb took over this immuneACCESS table, retaining in-frame rearrangements with V and J assigned. Such tables are incomplete; in checked studies, under half of the missing clones stem from an unresolved V gene, and the remainder is unexplained. That table gives V, J and clone size, and the DNA gave D and trimming. This sample has 55,000 to 80,000 clones in its table, and about four fifths of those were observed once. Together, the top ten hold roughly 3.5% of the sample.

From the cysteine through the phenylalanine, the CDR3 covers 17 amino acids. The CDR3 DNA has 51 bases and is translated from base 1. V sheds 4 bases and J sheds 0 bases, leaving 18 bases between their ends. CDR1 and CDR2 are drawn from the germline V gene: SNHLY, FYNNEI. The time point label of this sample denotes: before neoadjuvant nivolumab. The patients had newly diagnosed stage II-IVA oral cavity squamous cell carcinoma and had not received any prior systemic or radiation treatment. Everyone in the cohort had locally advanced, HPV-negative oral cavity squamous cell carcinoma. Peripheral blood mononuclear cells were analyzed directly, without maintenance or expansion in culture. Samples were obtained from a longitudinal correlative study of a single-arm phase II trial of neoadjuvant nivolumab in oral cavity squamous cell carcinoma. Subject-matched pre- and post-treatment PBMCs and tumors from three responders and three non-responders were subjected to genomic DNA-based TCRbeta sequencing. Peripheral blood mononuclear cells were collected before nivolumab treatment and were collected again after treatment, at the time of surgery. The Maxwell RSC DNA from Cells kit was used to extract genomic DNA from PBMCs.

Comment on this clone: This receptor's antigen is unknown. Base qualities are missing; no much larger clone stands one base away.

The sample consisted of PBMCs, taken before nivolumab (anti-PD-1) treatment. The receptor chain draws on TRBV2 and TRBJ1-2; the D gene is perhaps TRBD1, from 6 matching bases. The receptor was derived from a person aged 35-80 years with oral cavity squamous cell carcinoma. The DNA is TGTGCCAGCAGTGGCAGCAAGGGGACACGAGCTAACTATGGCTACACCTTC. This yields the protein CASSGSKGTRANYGYTF.